The 8 T cell receptor beta chains below were found in one sample sequenced in a study of cytomegalovirus exposure and HLA in healthy donors. PCR was performed using 60 Vbeta and 13 Jbeta primers. Clones were sequenced by immunoSEQ multiplex PCR, and TCRdb holds only the in-frame ones, with some missing. The profile shows about 100,000 clones, around 77% of them singletons. Sequencing used PBMCs. Receptor source: a man aged 18 to 30 in good health and CMV-seronegative.

CDR3 loop: CATSSAVVDRPAYSNQPQHF. Here the CDR3 DNA reads TGTGCCACCAGCAGCGCCGTAGTGGACAGGCCCGCTTATAGCAATCAGCCCCAGCATTTT. The V gene is TRBV15, the J gene TRBJ1-5, with 7 bases identical to TRBD1. CDR1 is LNHNV and CDR2 is YYDKDF in the germline V gene (reference sequence). The CDR3 totals 20 residues. With V trimmed by 3 bases and J by 0 bases, 17 bases remained unmatched. The variable domain in full, with the rest retrieved from reference TRBV15 and TRBJ1-5, is DAMVIQNPRYQVTQFGKPVTLSCSQTLNHNVMYWYQQKSSQAPKLLFHYYDKDFNNEADTPDNFQSRRPNTSFCFLDIRSPGLGDTAMYLCATSSAVVDRPAYSNQPQHFGDGTRLSIL.

CDR3 DNA sequence: TGTGCCAGCAGTGGGGAGACAGGGTCCAATCAGCCCCAGCATTTT. The encoded protein is CASSGETGSNQPQHF. J is TRBJ1-5 and V is TRBV6-1; 7 nucleotides agree with TRBD1. V lost 4 bases, J lost 3 bases, and 6 bases stayed unmatched. The germline gives CDR1 MNHNS, CDR2 SASEGT. CDR3 length: 15 amino acids.

The chain couples TRBV11-2 to TRBJ2-3; D uncertain. There are 15 residues in the CDR3. Per germline, CDR1 SGHAT and CDR2 FQNNGV. Trimming pared 1 base from V and 0 bases from J, leaving 8 bases between. The CDR3 sequence is CASSLARLSTDTQYF. The CDR3, as DNA: TGTGCCAGCAGCTTAGCGCGCCTTAGCACAGATACGCAGTATTTT.

The chain joins TRBV5-1 to TRBJ2-5, with a possible D match to TRBD2 (6 bases). This CDR3 region has 15 residues. Germline V gives CDR1 SGHRS, CDR2 YFSETQ. Trimming took off 0 bases at V and 5 bases at J, with 14 bases between the two ends. CDR3 region: CASSLGSRGTETQYF. CDR3 DNA: TGCGCCAGCAGCTTGGGTTCCCGGGGGACCGAGACCCAGTACTTC.

The gene calls are TRBV5-8 and TRBJ1-6; D gene ambiguous. V was pared by 0 bases and J by 11 bases, with 9 bases between. The CDR3 runs 13 residues. Germline CDR1 reads SGHTS; CDR2 reads YDEGEE. This CDR3 reads CASSLGRTTPLHF. DNA for the CDR3: TGTGCCAGCAGCTTGGGGCGGACTACACCCCTCCACTTT.

The rearrangement joins TRBV11-3 to TRBJ2-5; D is unresolved. V lost 4 bases to trimming and J lost 2 bases, with 17 bases between them. Germline V lookup: CDR1 SGHNT, CDR2 YENEEA. The CDR3 extends over 16 amino acids. DNA of the CDR3: TGTGCCAGCAGCTATGGGTTGAGGCCAGAACAAGAGACCCAGTACTTC. Its protein product is CASSYGLRPEQETQYF.

This clone was observed a few times. The genes are TRBV14 and TRBJ2-3, with a possible D match to TRBD2 (6 bases). The CDR3 has 13 residues. Germline V gene sequence: CDR1 SGHDN, CDR2 FVKESK. V was shortened by 4 bases and J by 3 bases, with 8 bases between the two germline ends. CDR3 residues: CASSRRATDTQYF. As DNA, the CDR3 is TGTGCCAGCAGCCGGAGGGCGACAGATACGCAGTATTTT. Supplemented by reference TRBV14 and TRBJ2-3, the full variable domain reads EAGVTQFPSHSVIEKGQTVTLRCDPISGHDNLYWYRRVMGKEIKFLLHFVKESKQDESGMPNNRFLAERTGGTYSTLKVQPAELEDSGVYFCASSRRATDTQYFGPGTRLTVL.

This chain links TRBV21-1 with TRBJ1-2; the D call TRBD1 from the table was never checked on the DNA. TRBV21-1 constitutes a pseudogene. The length of the CDR3 is 18 residues. The CDR3 loop is CASSNPASPPGQNYGYTF. The DNA for the CDR3 is TGTGCCAGCAGCAATCCCGCTTCTCCCCCGGGACAGAACTATGGCTACACCTTC.